This T cell receptor (beta chain) was sequenced during a study of blood T cell repertoires in COVID-19. Overall study context: T cells, B-cell-depleted T cells, or PBMCs supplied cDNA or gDNA.

CDR1 SGHNT and CDR2 YYREEE come from the germline V gene (reference sequence). Trimming took 5 bases from V and 7 from J; bases not matched to a gene: 11. CDR3 length: 15 residues. Only in-frame clones appear in the TCRdb table, and some are missing; sequencing was by immunoSEQ multiplex PCR. This table has about 160,000 clones, roughly 88% appearing once. J is TRBJ1-5 and V is TRBV5-4; TRBD1 aligns across 8 bases. This clonotype was sampled from a man at least 80 years old with COVID-19, enrolled during active disease. The sequencing input was peripheral blood. CDR3 sequence (DNA): TGTGCCAGCAGTCCCGGGACAGGAGAAAGGCAGCCCCAGCATTTT. Residues: CASSPGTGERQPQHF.